Below, 13 T cell receptor beta chains from the same sample are listed, as sequenced in a study of cytomegalovirus exposure and HLA in healthy donors. Researchers ran the PCR with 60 Vbeta and 13 Jbeta primers. Measured with immunoSEQ multiplex PCR; TCRdb has only the in-frame clones, and not every one. The sample holds about 160,000 clones, around four fifths seen once. The sample was PBMCs. These receptors originate from a female donor in good health and CMV-seronegative.

V and J are TRBV6-6 and TRBJ2-3, with TRBD1 matching 8 bases. CDR1 MNHNY and CDR2 SVGAGI come from the germline V gene (reference sequence). This CDR3 is built from 16 residues. V gave up 1 base and J gave up 1 base; unmatched junction bases: 4. The CDR3 protein is CASSYLGQGGTDTQYF. Here the CDR3 DNA reads TGTGCCAGCAGTTACTTAGGACAGGGAGGCACAGATACGCAGTATTTT.

The V and J genes are TRBV2 and TRBJ2-1; D might be TRBD2 (5 bases). The germline V gene has CDR1 SNHLY and CDR2 FYNNEI. V dropped 6 bases and J dropped 1 base, with 10 bases sitting between them. The CDR3 extends over 14 amino acids. This chain's CDR3 is CASRPGLSYNEQFF. The CDR3 DNA follows: TGTGCCAGCAGGCCGGGGTTGTCCTACAATGAGCAGTTCTTC.

The rearrangement uses TRBV7-3 and TRBJ2-3, with D possibly TRBD2 on 6 matching bases. V was cut by 5 bases and J by 5 bases, with 17 bases left in between. Germline V lookup: CDR1 SGHTA, CDR2 FQGTGA. The CDR3 has 15 residues. In DNA form, the CDR3 reads TGTGCCAGCAGCCGCGGGGTTCCGGGGAGAGATACGCAGTATTTT. This sequence encodes CASSRGVPGRDTQYF.

The chain employs TRBV7-2 and TRBJ2-2; 14 positions agree with TRBD2. The CDR3 totals 15 residues. The junction had 5 bases not matched to a gene; V was cut back by 5 bases and J by 9 bases. CDR1 and CDR2 (germline): SGHTA, FQGNSA. Written as DNA, the CDR3 is TGTGCCAGCAGCCAGGGACTAGCGGGAGTGTGGGAGCTGTTTTTT. This codes for CASSQGLAGVWELFF.

This chain links TRBV19 with TRBJ1-3, with D maybe TRBD1 (5 bases). CDR1 is LNHDA and CDR2 is SQIVND in the germline V gene (reference sequence). Between the trimmed V and J ends, which lost 5 bases and 3 bases, there was a span of 17 bases. The CDR3 covers 16 residues. The chain's CDR3 is CASSPRTRSSGNTIYF. In DNA, the CDR3 is TGTGCCAGTAGTCCCCGGACACGGAGTAGTGGAAACACCATATATTTT.

The chain joins TRBV6-5 to TRBJ1-6; 7 bases align to TRBD1. Germline V gene lookup returns CDR1 MNHEY and CDR2 SVGAGI. V gave up 5 bases and J gave up 8 bases; unmatched junction bases: 0. CDR3 length equals 12 residues. The CDR3, as DNA: TGTGCCAGCAGTCAGGGGGATTCACCCCTCCACTTT. Its translation is CASSQGDSPLHF.

There are a few counts of this clone. The chain is built from TRBV21-1 and TRBJ1-5. TRBV21-1 is described as a pseudogene. The CDR3 has 14 amino acids. The CDR3 region is CASSKGGGLQPQHF. CDR3 nucleotide sequence: TGTGCCAGCAGCAAAGGGGGGGGGTTGCAGCCCCAGCATTTT.

This clone was picked up a small number of times. The V call is TRBV27, the J call TRBJ2-7; possibly TRBD2 for D (5 bases). CDR1 is MNHEY and CDR2 is SMNVEV in the germline V gene (reference sequence). The CDR3 sequence is 16 residues long. V shed 4 bases and J shed 0 bases, with 16 bases lying between them. CDR3 sequence (DNA): TGTGCCAGCAGTTCCAGTGCGGGTGAGAGCTCCTACGAGCAGTACTTC. Its translation: CASSSSAGESSYEQYF.

The V gene is TRBV27, the J gene TRBJ2-7; perhaps TRBD2 as D (6 bases). The CDR3 runs to 13 residues. V was shortened by 9 bases and J by 4 bases, with 16 bases between the two germline ends. In germline, CDR1 is MNHEY, CDR2 SMNVEV (reference sequence). CDR3 bases: TGTGCCAGTAACAGAGGGCGGGGTTACGAGCAGTACTTC. The encoded protein is CASNRGRGYEQYF.

The sample holds a few counts of this clone. Here the CDR3 reads CASSGGQGGSGPQHF. As DNA, the CDR3 is TGTGCCAGCAGTGGGGGACAGGGAGGATCTGGGCCCCAGCATTTT. The chain uses TRBV2 and TRBJ1-5; TRBD1 aligns across 9 bases. J gave up 9 bases and V 4 bases, and 10 bases lay outside the gene matches. Germline lookup yields CDR1 SNHLY and CDR2 FYNNEI. This CDR3 contains 15 residues.

This chain links TRBV7-2 with TRBJ1-2; 7 bases line up with TRBD1. Germline trimming cut 2 bases from V and 8 bases from J; bases unmatched to any gene: 8. Germline V gives CDR1 SGHTA, CDR2 FQGNSA. The CDR3 consists of 14 residues. In DNA form, the CDR3 reads TGTGCCAGCAGCTTAAACAGGGGCCCTGGGGGCTACACCTTC. Translating it yields CASSLNRGPGGYTF.

The gene calls are TRBV14 and TRBJ2-5; the match to TRBD2 covers 11 bases. The CDR3 has 15 amino acids. V trimming: 1 base; J trimming: 4 bases; junction bases outside the gene matches: 2. The germline gives CDR1 SGHDN, CDR2 FVKESK. The CDR3 DNA reads TGTGCCAGCAGCCAAGGGGGACTAGCGGCAGAGACCCAGTACTTC. It codes for CASSQGGLAAETQYF. The full variable domain, its missing parts supplied by reference TRBV14 and TRBJ2-5, is EAGVTQFPSHSVIEKGQTVTLRCDPISGHDNLYWYRRVMGKEIKFLLHFVKESKQDESGMPNNRFLAERTGGTYSTLKVQPAELEDSGVYFCASSQGGLAAETQYFGPGTRLLVL.

The genes are TRBV6-5 and TRBJ1-6, with TRBD1 matching over 8 bases. With 0 bases clipped from V and 10 bases from J, the junction kept 5 bases outside the gene matches. The V gene's germline CDR1 is MNHEY and CDR2 SVGAGI. CDR3 length equals 15 residues. The CDR3: CASSYSDRARSPLHF. The CDR3 region has the DNA TGTGCCAGCAGTTACTCGGACAGGGCGCGGTCACCCCTCCACTTT.